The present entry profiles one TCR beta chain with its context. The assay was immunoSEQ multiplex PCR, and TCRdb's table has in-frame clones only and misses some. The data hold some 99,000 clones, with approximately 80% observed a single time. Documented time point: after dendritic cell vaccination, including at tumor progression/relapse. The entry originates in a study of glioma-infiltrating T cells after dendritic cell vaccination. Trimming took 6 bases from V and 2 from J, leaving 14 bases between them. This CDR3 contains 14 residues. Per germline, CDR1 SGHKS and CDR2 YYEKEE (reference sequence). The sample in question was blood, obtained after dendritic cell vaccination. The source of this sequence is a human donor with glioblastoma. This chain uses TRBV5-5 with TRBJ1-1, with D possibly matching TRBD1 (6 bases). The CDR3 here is CASTRGRRNTEAFF. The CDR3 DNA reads TGTGCCAGCACCAGGGGACGCCGTAACACTGAAGCTTTCTTT. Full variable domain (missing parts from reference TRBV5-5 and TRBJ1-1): DAGVTQSPTHLIKTRGQQVTLRCSPISGHKSVSWYQQVLGQGPQFIFQYYEKEERGRGNFPDRFSARQFPNYSSELNVNALLLGDSALYLCASTRGRRNTEAFFGQGTRLTVV.